A single T cell receptor (beta chain) is shown here with its context. Noted time point: pre-treatment sample, taken before nivolumab and TIL therapy. The ends lost 2 bases at V and 7 bases at J; junction bases unmatched: 13. This CDR3 has 16 amino acids. Germline V gene data show CDR1 as SGHNT and CDR2 as YYREEE (reference sequence). These data belong to a study of TIL therapy for anti-PD-1-resistant metastatic lung cancer. Study context: Tumors had a median PD-L1 proportion score of 4.5% to 7%. Four tumors were EGFR-mutant and two were ALK-rearranged.

The immunoSEQ assay was v3. The method was immunoSEQ multiplex PCR; TCRdb's version includes in-frame clones alone and lacks a portion of them. The data hold 45,000 to 60,000 clones, with 79% observed a single time. This clonotype was sampled from a woman aged 25 to 80 with non-small cell lung cancer. The source was blood, collected at baseline. V and J are TRBV5-4 and TRBJ2-7; the match to TRBD1 covers 9 bases. The CDR3 nucleotides read TGTGCCAGCAGCTTCCCGGGACAGGGCAGTCCGGGGGAGCAGTACTTC. Protein product: CASSFPGQGSPGEQYF.